These T cell receptor beta chains were read from a single sample in a study of T cells in Graves' hyperthyroidism and ophthalmopathy. From the multiplex PCR reads, TCRdb called clonotypes with MiXCR, one entry per CDR3 protein. The data show roughly 750,000 distinct CDR3 sequences, with approximately 16% seen just once and 8.4% held by the top ten. Sequenced input: blood. All receptors derive from a man younger than 35 with Graves' hyperthyroidism. Each CDR3 is given with its conserved first and last residue. The D gene is left open where the match is weak. Expanded clones are given a class, and other clones once, few, many or no size at all.

DNA | CDR3 | size | V | D | J
TGTGCCAGCAGGAAGGGACAGGGGGCGCGGCTTGACAAAAACATTCAGTACTTC | CASRKGQGARLDKNIQYF | NA | TRBV6-1 | TRBD1 | TRBJ2-4
TGTGCCAGCAGTTCACCCAACAGTGGAGCCAAAAACATTCAGTACTTC | CASSSPNSGAKNIQYF | many | TRBV27 | NA | TRBJ2-4
TGCAGCGTTGCGCCCGGGACAGCCTACGAGCAGTACTTC | CSVAPGTAYEQYF | many | TRBV29-1 | TRBD1 | TRBJ2-7
TGTGCCAGCAGTGGCGAGGCAGGCGATACGCAGTATTTT | CASSGEAGDTQYF | few | TRBV6-1 | NA | TRBJ2-3
TGTGCCAGCAGCTCCCGACAGGGTCAGCCCCAGCATTTT | CASSSRQGQPQHF | NA | TRBV11-3 | TRBD1 | TRBJ1-5
TGCAGCGTTGAACCCGGACTAGCGGGAGGGTTCAACAATGAGCAGTTCTTC | CSVEPGLAGGFNNEQFF | few | TRBV29-1 | TRBD2 | TRBJ2-1
TGCAGCGTCGTGCTAGCGGGACACACAGATACGCAGTATTTT | CSVVLAGHTDTQYF | NA | TRBV29-1 | TRBD2 | TRBJ2-3
TGTGCCATCGGCCGCCGGTTTTGGGGACTAGCGGGAGTTTTGGATACGCAGTATTTT | CAIGRRFWGLAGVLDTQYF | many | TRBV10-3 | TRBD2 | TRBJ2-3
TGTGCCACCTCGACCGGGACTAGCGGGAGCGAGCAGTACTTC | CATSTGTSGSEQYF | NA | TRBV25-1 | TRBD2 | TRBJ2-7
TGTGCCAGCAGCGCAATTTGGACGGGGGGTCCCTACGAGCAGTACTTC | CASSAIWTGGPYEQYF | NA | TRBV3-1 | TRBD2 | TRBJ2-7
TGCAGTGCTAGAGTGAGGGAGAATAACTATGGCTACACCTTC | CSARVRENNYGYTF | many | TRBV20-1 | NA | TRBJ1-2
TGTGCCAGCTTAAGAACAGGGCACCAAGAGACCCAGTACTTC | CASLRTGHQETQYF | many | TRBV28 | NA | TRBJ2-5
TGCAGTGCAAAGCGGGGACAGGGTAATCAGCCCCAGCATTTT | CSAKRGQGNQPQHF | few | TRBV20-1 | TRBD1 | TRBJ1-5